The clone carrying this TCR beta chain appeared once. This sample stems from a study of CD8 T cells in ankylosing spondylitis. From the 5' RACE reads, TCRdb called clonotypes with MiXCR, one entry per CDR3 protein. The sample includes some 140,000 distinct CDR3 sequences, 10% to 12% seen only once; the top ten take around 4.3%. CDR1 and CDR2 (germline): MGHDK, SYGVNS. The CDR3 is 13 amino acids. V shed 1 base and J shed 0 bases, with 4 bases lying between them. V is TRBV25-1 and J is TRBJ2-7; D is uncertain. Sample: blood, either unsorted or a sorted T cell fraction (not recorded which). The source is a female donor with ankylosing spondylitis or in good health (not recorded which). The CDR3 DNA is TGTGCCAGCAGTGAATCTTCCTCCTACGAGCAGTACTTC. Translation gives CASSESSSYEQYF.